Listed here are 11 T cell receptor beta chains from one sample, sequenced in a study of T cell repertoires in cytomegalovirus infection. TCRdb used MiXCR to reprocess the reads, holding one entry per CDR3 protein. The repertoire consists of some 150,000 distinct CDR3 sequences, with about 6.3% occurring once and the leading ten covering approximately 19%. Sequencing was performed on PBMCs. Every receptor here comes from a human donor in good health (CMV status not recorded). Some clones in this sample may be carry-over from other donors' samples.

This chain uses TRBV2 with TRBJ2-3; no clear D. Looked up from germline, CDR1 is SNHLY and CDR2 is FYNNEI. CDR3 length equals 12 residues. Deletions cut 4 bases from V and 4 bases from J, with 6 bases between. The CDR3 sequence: CASSALPDTQYF. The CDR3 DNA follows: TGTGCCAGCAGTGCTTTACCAGATACGCAGTATTTT. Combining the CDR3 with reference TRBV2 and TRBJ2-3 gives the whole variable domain EPEVTQTPSHQVTQMGQEVILRCVPISNHLYFYWYRQILGQKVEFLVSFYNNEISEKSEIFDDQFSVERPDGSNFTLKIRSTKLEDSAMYFCASSALPDTQYFGPGTRLTVL.

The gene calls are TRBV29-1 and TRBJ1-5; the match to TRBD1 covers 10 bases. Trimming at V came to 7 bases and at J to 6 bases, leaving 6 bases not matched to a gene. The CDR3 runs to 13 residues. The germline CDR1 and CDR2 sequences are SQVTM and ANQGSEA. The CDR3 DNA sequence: TGCAGCGGAGGACAGGGGGGAGGTCAGCCCCAGCATTTT. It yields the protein CSGGQGGGQPQHF.

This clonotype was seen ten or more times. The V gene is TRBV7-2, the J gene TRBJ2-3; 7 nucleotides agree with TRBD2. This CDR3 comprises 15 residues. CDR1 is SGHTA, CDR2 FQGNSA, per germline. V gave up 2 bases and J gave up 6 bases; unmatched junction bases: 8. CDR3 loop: CASSLQGLVGDTQYF. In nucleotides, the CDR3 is TGTGCCAGCAGCTTACAAGGACTAGTAGGTGATACGCAGTATTTT.

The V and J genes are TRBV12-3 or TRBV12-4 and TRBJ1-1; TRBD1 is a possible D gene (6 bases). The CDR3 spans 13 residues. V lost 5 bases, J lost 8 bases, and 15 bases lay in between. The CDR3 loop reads CASSQLQGREAFF. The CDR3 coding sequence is TGTGCCAGCAGTCAACTTCAGGGGAGGGAAGCTTTCTTT.

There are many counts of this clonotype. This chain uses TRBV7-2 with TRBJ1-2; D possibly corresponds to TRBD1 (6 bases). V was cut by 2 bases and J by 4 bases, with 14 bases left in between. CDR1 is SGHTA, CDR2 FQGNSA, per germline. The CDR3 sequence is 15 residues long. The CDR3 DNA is TGTGCCAGCAGCTTAACTAGGGACATCAGCTATGGCTACACCTTC. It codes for CASSLTRDISYGYTF.

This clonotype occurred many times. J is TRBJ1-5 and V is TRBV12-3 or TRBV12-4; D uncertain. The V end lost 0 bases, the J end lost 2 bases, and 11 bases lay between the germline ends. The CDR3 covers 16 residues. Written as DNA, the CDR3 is TGTGCCAGCAGTTTAGCGGATGAGTTTGGCAATCAGCCCCAGCATTTT. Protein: CASSLADEFGNQPQHF.

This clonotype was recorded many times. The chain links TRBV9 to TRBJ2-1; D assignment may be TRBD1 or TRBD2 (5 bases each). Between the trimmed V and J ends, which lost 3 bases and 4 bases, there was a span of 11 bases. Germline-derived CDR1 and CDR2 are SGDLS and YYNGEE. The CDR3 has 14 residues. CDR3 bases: TGTGCCAGCAGCGGGGGGACCACTTACAATGAGCAGTTCTTC. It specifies CASSGGTTYNEQFF.

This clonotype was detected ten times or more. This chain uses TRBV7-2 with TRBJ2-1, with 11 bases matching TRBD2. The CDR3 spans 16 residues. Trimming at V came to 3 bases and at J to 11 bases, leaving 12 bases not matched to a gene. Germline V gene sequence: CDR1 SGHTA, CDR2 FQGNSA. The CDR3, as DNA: TGTGCCAGCAGCTTCCCTAGCGGGGGGCAAGATTGGAAGCAGTTCTTC. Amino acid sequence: CASSFPSGGQDWKQFF.

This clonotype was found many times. The CDR3 loop is CASSFPQVTDTQYF. The CDR3 DNA follows: TGTGCCAGCAGCTTTCCTCAAGTCACAGATACGCAGTATTTT. The chain links TRBV7-2 to TRBJ2-3; unclear D gene. The germline CDR1 and CDR2 sequences are SGHTA and FQGNSA. V dropped 3 bases and J dropped 2 bases, with 9 bases sitting between them. This CDR3 is built from 14 residues.

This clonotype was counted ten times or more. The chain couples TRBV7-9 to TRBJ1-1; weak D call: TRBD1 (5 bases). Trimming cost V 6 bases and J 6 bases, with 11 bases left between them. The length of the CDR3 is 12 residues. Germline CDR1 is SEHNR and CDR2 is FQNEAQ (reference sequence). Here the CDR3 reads CASRPPGPEAFF. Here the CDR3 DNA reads TGTGCCAGCAGGCCCCCGGGGCCTGAAGCTTTCTTT.

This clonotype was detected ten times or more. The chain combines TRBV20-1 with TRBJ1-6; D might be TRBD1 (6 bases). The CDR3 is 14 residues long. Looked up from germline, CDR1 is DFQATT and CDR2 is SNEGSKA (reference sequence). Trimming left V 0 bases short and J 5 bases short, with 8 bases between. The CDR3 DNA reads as TGCAGTGCTAGAGATCCAGGGGATAATTCACCCCTCCACTTT. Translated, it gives CSARDPGDNSPLHF.